A single sample is the source of the 5 T cell receptor beta chains below, sequenced in a study of cytomegalovirus exposure and HLA in healthy donors. The protocol was immunoSEQ multiplex PCR, while the TCRdb copy is restricted to in-frame clones and leaves out a portion. The sample holds around 190,000 clones, about 83% seen once. Material for sequencing was PBMCs. These receptors were taken from a woman between 18 and 30 years old in good health and CMV-seronegative.

The chain employs TRBV29-1 and TRBJ2-2; 14 bases align to TRBD2. The V gene's germline CDR1 is SQVTM and CDR2 ANQGSEA. J gave up 5 bases and V 7 bases, and 9 bases lay outside the gene matches. The CDR3 covers 16 residues. CDR3 amino acids: CSGGTSGSKGTGELFF. The CDR3 nucleotides read TGCAGCGGAGGGACTAGCGGGAGTAAGGGGACCGGGGAGCTGTTTTTT.

The chain links TRBV2 to TRBJ2-2; 7 bases agree with TRBD2. The germline gives CDR1 SNHLY, CDR2 FYNNEI. The ends lost 5 bases at V and 5 bases at J; junction bases unmatched: 11. The CDR3 extends over 16 amino acids. In DNA, the CDR3 is TGTGCCAGCAGTACTCTCAGTGGGAGGGGTACCGGGGAGCTGTTTTTT. Translation gives CASSTLSGRGTGELFF.

This clone showed up just once. Germline is not matched at one junction end, which may reflect a read error. The chain has TRBV18 and TRBJ1-2, with TRBD1 matching over 9 bases. This CDR3 contains 12 residues. Germline lookup yields CDR1 KGHSH and CDR2 LQKENI. CDR3 nucleotides: TGTGCCAGCTCACGGGACAGGGAAGTTTTAGAGTTC. This translates into CASSRDREVLEF.

This chain joins TRBV30 and TRBJ1-5; D remains ambiguous. This CDR3 comprises 19 residues. The V end was cut by 2 bases, the J end by 0 bases, with 23 bases between. CDR1 and CDR2 (germline): GTSNPN, SVGIG (reference sequence). In nucleotides, the CDR3 is TGTGCCTGGAGTTCGTTCGGGTCCGAACTACGTTATAGCAATCAGCCCCAGCATTTT. As protein: CAWSSFGSELRYSNQPQHF.

The genes are TRBV25-1 and TRBJ2-1, with 8 bases aligning to TRBD2. Germline CDR1 MGHDK, CDR2 SYGVNS. The length of the CDR3 is 15 residues. Germline trimming cut 2 bases from V and 6 bases from J; bases unmatched to any gene: 6. CDR3 DNA: TGTGCCAGCAGTGAACTAGGACTAGCTGTCAATGAGCAGTTCTTC. Translation: CASSELGLAVNEQFF.